Following are 29 T cell receptor beta chains from one sample sequenced in a study of cytomegalovirus exposure and HLA in healthy donors. The PCR used 60 Vbeta and 13 Jbeta primers. Clones were read by immunoSEQ multiplex PCR, and TCRdb kept only the in-frame ones, dropping some. In the table there are approximately 240,000 clones, around 88% of which are singletons. The sequenced sample consisted of PBMCs. All receptors come from a woman in her late teens or twenties in good health and CMV-seronegative.

The CDR3 loop reads CASSPQMSNYGYTF. CDR3 nucleotide sequence: TGTGCCAGCAGCCCCCAGATGTCTAACTATGGCTACACCTTC. This sequence joins TRBV11-2 and TRBJ1-2; D is unresolved. V dropped 5 bases and J dropped 0 bases, with 10 bases sitting between them. The CDR3 is 14 residues long. Germline CDR1 SGHAT, CDR2 FQNNGV.

This chain uses TRBV5-4 with TRBJ1-6; perhaps TRBD1 as D (5 bases). V shed 1 base and J shed 10 bases, with 9 bases lying between them. The germline V gene encodes CDR1 SGHNT and CDR2 YYREEE (reference sequence). This CDR3 contains 13 residues. Here the CDR3 DNA reads TGTGCCAGCAGCTTGAGTTGGGGCTCACCCCTCCACTTT. The encoded protein is CASSLSWGSPLHF.

As to this clone: A junction boundary mismatches the germline segment, possibly from a read error. The V gene is TRBV11-2, the J gene TRBJ2-5; perhaps TRBD1 as D (7 bases). The CDR3 sequence is 16 residues long. Germline V gives CDR1 SGHAT, CDR2 FQNNGV. CDR3 protein: CASSWRGRVGQDTQYF. CDR3 in DNA: TGTGCCAGCAGCTGGAGGGGGCGCGTAGGGCAAGATACCCAGTACTTC. The full variable domain, with the rest looked up from reference TRBV11-2 and TRBJ2-5, is EAGVAQSPRYKIIEKRQSVAFWCNPISGHATLYWYQQILGQGPKLLIQFQNNGVVDDSQLPKDRFSAERLKGVDSTLKIQPAKLEDSAVYLCASSWRGRVGQDTQYFGPGTRLLVL.

The rearrangement joins TRBV11-3 to TRBJ2-1; possible D gene TRBD2, 6 bases. CDR3 size: 12 residues. V lost 4 bases and J lost 10, with 11 bases in between. The germline gives CDR1 SGHNT, CDR2 YENEEA. CDR3 in DNA: TGTGCCAGCAGCTCACCAACTAGCGAGCAGTTCTTC. Residues: CASSSPTSEQFF.

The chain recombines TRBV27 with TRBJ2-1; a weak D match, TRBD1 (6 bases). CDR1 is MNHEY, CDR2 SMNVEV, per germline (reference sequence). Trimming stripped 6 bases from V and 0 bases from J, with 15 bases between. This CDR3 is 16 amino acids long. The CDR3 loop is CASRTYRASSYNEQFF. DNA for the CDR3: TGTGCCAGCAGAACATACAGGGCGAGCTCCTACAATGAGCAGTTCTTC.

The rearrangement links TRBV2 to TRBJ2-5, with a weak D call TRBD2 (5 bases). V was shortened by 5 bases and J by 5 bases, with 15 bases between the two germline ends. The CDR3 covers 14 residues. Germline CDR1 SNHLY, CDR2 FYNNEI. CDR3 nucleotide sequence: TGTGCCAGCAGTCCCGCCGGGGTCCCGGAGACCCAGTACTTC. Amino acid sequence: CASSPAGVPETQYF.

V is TRBV30 and J is TRBJ2-2; 11 bases fit TRBD1. Losses at the gene ends were 4 bases for V and 4 bases for J; bases not matched to a gene: 14. In germline, CDR1 is GTSNPN, CDR2 SVGIG (reference sequence). The CDR3 is made up of 18 amino acids. Here the CDR3 DNA reads TGTGCCTGGACCTTCCGGACAGGGGGCTCACCAATCACCGGGGAGCTGTTTTTT. Translation gives CAWTFRTGGSPITGELFF.

V and J are TRBV7-2 and TRBJ1-3; maybe TRBD1 (5 bases). The germline V gene has CDR1 SGHTA and CDR2 FQGNSA. This CDR3 has 14 amino acids. The ends were cut back, 7 bases at V and 1 base at J, with 11 bases in the middle. CDR3 bases: TGTGCCAGCACCTCCCGGGGGTCTGGAAACACCATATATTTT. It yields the protein CASTSRGSGNTIYF. The variable domain in full, with the rest retrieved from reference TRBV7-2 and TRBJ1-3, is GAGVSQSPSNKVTEKGKDVELRCDPISGHTALYWYRQSLGQGLEFLIYFQGNSAPDKSGLPSDRFSAERTGGSVSTLTIQRTQQEDSAVYLCASTSRGSGNTIYFGEGSWLTVV.

The chain recombines TRBV10-2 with TRBJ1-1; possible D gene TRBD1, 6 bases. The CDR3 is 19 amino acids. The ends were cut back, 6 bases at V and 10 bases at J, with 36 bases in the middle. Germline loops: CDR1 WSHSY, CDR2 SAAADI. The CDR3 spells CASREVGSDRGKSPARAFF. For the CDR3, the DNA is TGCGCCAGCAGGGAAGTGGGGTCGGACAGAGGTAAAAGCCCGGCCCGAGCTTTCTTT.

The chain carries TRBV4-2 and TRBJ2-7, with 8 nucleotides matching TRBD2. This CDR3 region has 15 residues. Losses at the gene ends were 2 bases for V and 4 bases for J; bases not matched to a gene: 7. Germline CDR1 and CDR2: LGHNA and YNFKEQ. The CDR3 region has the DNA TGTGCCAGCAGCCAACCGGGACTAGAACTTTACGAGCAGTACTTC. It encodes CASSQPGLELYEQYF.

In DNA, the CDR3 is TGTGCCAGCAGTGATCAGGGTGGTCACGAGCAGTACTTC. Its protein is CASSDQGGHEQYF. The chain carries TRBV6-1 and TRBJ2-5; D might be TRBD1 (5 bases). With the DNA end fitting TRBJ2-7 better, the J assignment may be wrong. Per the germline V gene, CDR1 is MNHNS and CDR2 is SASEGT. The CDR3 has 13 residues.

V usage is TRBV18 and J usage is TRBJ1-6; perhaps TRBD1 as D (5 bases). V shed 2 bases and J shed 7 bases, with 9 bases lying between them. The germline CDR1 and CDR2 sequences are KGHSH and LQKENI. The CDR3 runs to 14 residues. The CDR3 nucleotides read TGTGCCAGCTCACCAGAGACAGAAAATTCACCCCTCCACTTT. It specifies CASSPETENSPLHF.

In this sample, this clone turned up once. This chain joins TRBV5-1 and TRBJ2-3; TRBD1 aligns across 10 bases. The germline V gene has CDR1 SGHRS and CDR2 YFSETQ. V lost 4 bases and J lost 2; bases outside the gene matches: 7. The CDR3 sequence is 16 residues long. The CDR3 DNA reads TGCGCCAGCAGCCCCCGGGACAGGGGAATCACAGATACGCAGTATTTT. Amino acids: CASSPRDRGITDTQYF. Based on the CDR3 plus reference TRBV5-1 and TRBJ2-3, the full variable domain is KAGVTQTPRYLIKTRGQQVTLSCSPISGHRSVSWYQQTPGQGLQFLFEYFSETQRNKGNFPGRFSGRQFSNSRSEMNVSTLELGDSALYLCASSPRDRGITDTQYFGPGTRLTVL.

The chain has TRBV2 and TRBJ1-4, with D possibly being TRBD1 (5 bases). Per germline, CDR1 SNHLY and CDR2 FYNNEI. The CDR3 runs to 13 residues. V was trimmed by 3 bases and J by 6 bases, leaving 8 bases between them. This CDR3 is CASSDQGYEKLFF. The CDR3 nucleotides are TGTGCCAGCAGTGATCAGGGCTATGAAAAACTGTTTTTT.

The V gene is TRBV7-9, the J gene TRBJ1-4, with no clear D. V was pared by 6 bases and J by 0 bases, with 20 bases between. Germline V gene lookup returns CDR1 SEHNR and CDR2 FQNEAQ (reference sequence). This CDR3 contains 18 residues. CDR3 bases: TGTGCCAGCAGGGAAGAGACGGGTGGTGAGGCAACTAATGAAAAACTGTTTTTT. Its translation is CASREETGGEATNEKLFF.

V is TRBV5-6 and J is TRBJ1-3; 9 bases are shared with TRBD1. The junction had 8 bases not matched to a gene; V was cut back by 3 bases and J by 1 base. This CDR3 region has 17 residues. Germline-derived CDR1 and CDR2 are SGHDT and YYEEEE. DNA of the CDR3: TGTGCCAGCAGCTACCAGGACAGGGGAGAATCTGGAAACACCATATATTTT. It is translated as CASSYQDRGESGNTIYF. Full variable domain (remainder filled in from reference TRBV5-6 and TRBJ1-3): DAGVTQSPTHLIKTRGQQVTLRCSPKSGHDTVSWYQQALGQGPQFIFQYYEEEERQRGNFPDRFSGHQFPNYSSELNVNALLLGDSALYLCASSYQDRGESGNTIYFGEGSWLTVV.

V usage is TRBV5-1 and J usage is TRBJ2-5; TRBD1 agrees at 7 bases. The CDR3 extends over 15 amino acids. CDR1 and CDR2 (germline): SGHRS, YFSETQ. With V trimmed by 3 bases and J by 3 bases, 8 bases remained unmatched. The CDR3 region is CASSSQTGTEETQYF. In DNA, the CDR3 is TGCGCCAGCAGCTCGCAGACCGGGACAGAAGAGACCCAGTACTTC.

The chain recombines TRBV6-1 with TRBJ1-5; TRBD1 agrees at 8 bases. Germline CDR1 reads MNHNS; CDR2 reads SASEGT. The CDR3 totals 15 residues. The J segment lost 2 bases and the V segment lost 6 bases, leaving 6 bases of the junction unmatched. The CDR3, as DNA: TGTGCCAGCAGACCAATGACAGGGGGCAATCAGCCCCAGCATTTT. It encodes CASRPMTGGNQPQHF.

V is TRBV11-3 and J is TRBJ2-7; 7 bases fit TRBD1. The V gene's germline CDR1 is SGHNT and CDR2 YENEEA. The CDR3 runs 18 residues. V lost 5 bases, J lost 2 bases, and 18 bases stayed unmatched. The CDR3 sequence: CASSPSLSVTGNPYEQYF. CDR3 sequence (DNA): TGTGCCAGCAGCCCATCCCTTTCGGTGACAGGGAACCCCTACGAGCAGTACTTC.

The rearrangement joins TRBV10-1 to TRBJ2-7, with TRBD1 identical over 10 bases. The CDR3 loop spans 14 amino acids. Per germline, CDR1 WNHNN and CDR2 SYGVQD (reference sequence). J was trimmed by 3 bases and V by 6 bases; bases with no gene match: 5. The CDR3 sequence: CASSADRGLYEQYF. The CDR3 DNA reads TGCGCCAGCAGCGCTGACAGGGGGCTCTACGAGCAGTACTTC.

The chain uses TRBV10-1 and TRBJ2-5; unclear D gene. V was pared by 5 bases and J by 5 bases, with 12 bases between. The CDR3 sequence is 13 residues long. CDR1 is WNHNN, CDR2 SYGVQD, per germline (reference sequence). CDR3 sequence (DNA): TGCGCCAGCAGTAACGGTCTGTTGGAGACCCAGTACTTC. Amino acid sequence: CASSNGLLETQYF.

This clone came up a few times. V is TRBV2 and J is TRBJ1-3; 7 bases fit TRBD1. V was clipped by 6 bases and J by 0 bases; unmatched bases: 5. The CDR3 length is 15 residues. Germline values: CDR1 SNHLY, CDR2 FYNNEI. CDR3 sequence (DNA): TGTGCCAGCAGGACAGGGTCCCACTCTGGAAACACCATATATTTT. Residues: CASRTGSHSGNTIYF. The entire variable domain, with the rest obtained from reference TRBV2 and TRBJ1-3, is as follows: EPEVTQTPSHQVTQMGQEVILRCVPISNHLYFYWYRQILGQKVEFLVSFYNNEISEKSEIFDDQFSVERPDGSNFTLKIRSTKLEDSAMYFCASRTGSHSGNTIYFGEGSWLTVV.

V is TRBV10-3 and J is TRBJ2-1; 13 bases match TRBD2. V was pared by 2 bases and J by 6 bases, with 4 bases of the junction left unmatched. The germline V gene encodes CDR1 ENHRY and CDR2 SYGVKD. There are 16 residues in the CDR3. CDR3 residues: CAISEGLAGVVNEQFF. In DNA, the CDR3 is TGTGCCATCAGTGAGGGACTAGCGGGAGTAGTCAATGAGCAGTTCTTC.

V and J are TRBV7-3 and TRBJ2-1; 10 bases line up with TRBD2. V trimming: 6 bases; J trimming: 7 bases; junction bases outside the gene matches: 9. This CDR3 spans 15 amino acids. CDR1 and CDR2 from the germline V gene are SGHTA and FQGTGA. CDR3 coding DNA: TGTGCCAGCAGATCCACTAGCGGGGCGGGGAATGAGCAGTTCTTC. This sequence encodes CASRSTSGAGNEQFF.

V gene TRBV7-2 combines with J gene TRBJ1-2; a possible D gene is TRBD1 (6 bases). Germline values: CDR1 SGHTA, CDR2 FQGNSA. V dropped 11 bases and J dropped 4 bases, with 14 bases sitting between them. The CDR3 extends over 12 amino acids. CDR3 region: CAQPRGSYGYTF. DNA for the CDR3: TGTGCCCAACCCAGGGGCTCCTATGGCTACACCTTC.

This clone was observed once. J is TRBJ2-7 and V is TRBV18; no definite D call. The CDR3 extends over 13 amino acids. The ends were cut back, 3 bases at V and 2 bases at J, with 8 bases in the middle. The V gene's germline CDR1 is KGHSH and CDR2 LQKENI. The CDR3 DNA is TGTGCCAGCTCACCCTACGAGGCCTACGAGCAGTACTTC. Protein product: CASSPYEAYEQYF.

The rearrangement uses TRBV5-1 and TRBJ2-1; TRBD2 agrees at 12 bases. The CDR3 loop spans 18 amino acids. V lost 4 bases to trimming and J lost 8 bases; unmatched junction nucleotides: 16. Germline CDR1 SGHRS, CDR2 YFSETQ. Here the CDR3 DNA reads TGCGCCAGCAGCAAAGGGGAACTAGCGGGGGGATTATCTCATGAGCAGTTCTTC. Encoded protein: CASSKGELAGGLSHEQFF.

This chain connects TRBV4-2 to TRBJ2-3; 13 nucleotides align to TRBD2. This CDR3 comprises 17 residues. Germline CDR1 LGHNA, CDR2 YNFKEQ. V gave up 4 bases and J gave up 4 bases; unmatched junction bases: 8. Here the CDR3 DNA reads TGTGCCAGCAGCCCCAACGTTGGACTAGCGGGAGCAGATACGCAGTATTTT. This gives the protein CASSPNVGLAGADTQYF.

This chain joins TRBV4-3 and TRBJ2-1, with TRBD2 matching 8 bases. Looked up from germline, CDR1 is LGHNA and CDR2 is YSLEER. The CDR3 is 14 amino acids. V was clipped by 0 bases and J by 9 bases; unmatched bases: 4. The CDR3 DNA reads as TGCGCCAGCAGCCAAGATCCCCTAGCGGGTGAGCAGTTCTTC. Its protein is CASSQDPLAGEQFF.